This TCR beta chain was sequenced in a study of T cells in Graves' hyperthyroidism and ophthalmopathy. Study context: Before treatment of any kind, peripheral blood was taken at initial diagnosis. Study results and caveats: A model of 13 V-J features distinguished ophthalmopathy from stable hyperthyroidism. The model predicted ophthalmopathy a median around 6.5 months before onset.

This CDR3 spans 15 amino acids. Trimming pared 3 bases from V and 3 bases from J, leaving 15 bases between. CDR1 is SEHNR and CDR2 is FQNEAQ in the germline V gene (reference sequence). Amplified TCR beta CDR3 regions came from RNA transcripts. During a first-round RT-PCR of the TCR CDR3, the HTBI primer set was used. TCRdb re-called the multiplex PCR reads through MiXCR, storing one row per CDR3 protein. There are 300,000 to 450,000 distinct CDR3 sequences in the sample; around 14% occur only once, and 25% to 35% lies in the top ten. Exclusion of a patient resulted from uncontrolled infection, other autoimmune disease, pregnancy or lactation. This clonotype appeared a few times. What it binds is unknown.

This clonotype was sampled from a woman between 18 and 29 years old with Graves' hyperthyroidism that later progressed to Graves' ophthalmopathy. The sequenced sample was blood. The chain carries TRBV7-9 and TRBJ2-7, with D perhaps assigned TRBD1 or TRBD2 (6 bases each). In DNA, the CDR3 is TGTGCCAGCAGCTTTCCCGGGGGCACTAACTACGAGCAGTACTTC. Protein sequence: CASSFPGGTNYEQYF.